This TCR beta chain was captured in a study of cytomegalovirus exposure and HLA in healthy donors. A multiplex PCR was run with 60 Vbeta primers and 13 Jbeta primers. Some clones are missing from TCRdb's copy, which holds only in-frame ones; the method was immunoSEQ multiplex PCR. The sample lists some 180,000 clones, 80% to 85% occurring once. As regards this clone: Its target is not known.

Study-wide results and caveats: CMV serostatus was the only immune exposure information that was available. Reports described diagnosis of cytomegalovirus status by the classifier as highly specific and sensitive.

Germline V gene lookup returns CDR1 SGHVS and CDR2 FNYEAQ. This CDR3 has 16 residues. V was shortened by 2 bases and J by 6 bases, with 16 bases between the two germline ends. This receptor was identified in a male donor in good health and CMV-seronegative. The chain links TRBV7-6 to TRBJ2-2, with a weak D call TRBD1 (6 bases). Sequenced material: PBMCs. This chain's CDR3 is CASSLTGGLSPGELFF. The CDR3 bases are TGTGCCAGCAGCTTAACTGGGGGCCTAAGCCCCGGGGAGCTGTTTTTT.